The next 17 T cell receptor beta chains were all read from a single sample in a study of OX40 agonist ivuxolimab in advanced cancers. Only in-frame clones appear in the TCRdb table, and some are missing; sequencing was by immunoSEQ multiplex PCR. The sample lists some 90,000 clones; around 87% were seen once. Sequencing was performed on CD4+ or CD8+ T cells sorted from blood, taken in a trial of the OX40 agonist ivuxolimab. Source of these receptors: an adult with an advanced solid tumor such as melanoma, head and neck, liver or kidney cancer.

This clone appeared a single time. The chain joins TRBV2 to TRBJ1-5, with 8 nucleotides matching TRBD1. CDR1 is SNHLY and CDR2 is FYNNEI in the germline V gene. This CDR3 contains 17 residues. The CDR3 reads CASLSVQGARGNQPQHF. The CDR3 DNA follows: TGTGCAAGCCTCTCGGTGCAGGGGGCTCGGGGCAATCAGCCCCAGCATTTT.

This chain joins TRBV7-8 and TRBJ2-5; tentatively, D is TRBD1 (5 bases). CDR1 and CDR2 from the germline V gene are SGHVS and FQNEAQ. V was clipped by 0 bases and J by 4 bases, with 6 bases between them. The CDR3 covers 13 residues. The DNA of the CDR3 is TGTGCCAGCAGCTTAGCAGGGGCAGAGACCCAGTACTTC. It is translated as CASSLAGAETQYF.

The rearrangement joins TRBV7-9 to TRBJ1-4, with 11 bases lining up with TRBD1. The CDR3 has 14 amino acids. Germline CDR1 reads SEHNR; CDR2 reads FQNEAQ (reference sequence). After removal of 5 bases from V and 8 bases from J, the junction contained 4 bases not matched to a gene. CDR3 amino acids: CASSRDRGAEKLFF. The CDR3 nucleotides are TGTGCCAGCAGCAGGGACAGGGGGGCAGAAAAACTGTTTTTT.

The chain uses TRBV5-1 and TRBJ2-1, with 14 bases fitting TRBD2. There are 15 residues in the CDR3. V gave up 6 bases and J gave up 6 bases; unmatched junction bases: 5. Germline V gives CDR1 SGHRS, CDR2 YFSETQ. CDR3 in amino acids: CASTATSGRGNEQFF. As DNA, the CDR3 is TGCGCCAGCACCGCGACTAGCGGGAGGGGCAATGAGCAGTTCTTC.

The rearrangement links TRBV18 to TRBJ2-7; 7 bases are shared with TRBD1. There are 14 residues in the CDR3. Germline values: CDR1 KGHSH, CDR2 LQKENI. V gave up 8 bases and J gave up 1 base; unmatched junction bases: 8. In nucleotides, the CDR3 is TGTGCCAGCGGGGCCGGGACAGCGTCCTACGAGCAGTACTTC. It yields the protein CASGAGTASYEQYF. The full variable domain, completed using reference TRBV18 and TRBJ2-7, is NAGVMQNPRHLVRRRGQEARLRCSPMKGHSHVYWYRQLPEEGLKFMVYLQKENIIDESGMPKERFSAEFPKEGPSILRIQQVVRGDSAAYFCASGAGTASYEQYFGPGTRLTVT.

V is TRBV10-3 and J is TRBJ2-5; D perhaps matches TRBD1 (6 bases). Germline assignment: CDR1 ENHRY and CDR2 SYGVKD. With 7 bases removed from V and 4 bases from J, the gap between germline ends came to 16 bases. The length of the CDR3 is 14 residues. This chain's CDR3 is CAIIITGLLETQYF. The CDR3 bases are TGTGCCATCATAATCACAGGGTTGCTAGAGACCCAGTACTTC.

The CDR3 coding sequence is TGCGCCAGCAGTGAGACCGGGACAGGGAAATACGAGCAGTACTTC. Its protein is CASSETGTGKYEQYF. This chain joins TRBV10-2 and TRBJ2-7; 9 nucleotides align to TRBD1. Trimming removed 2 bases from V and 4 bases from J; junction bases left unmatched: 6. Germline lookup yields CDR1 WSHSY and CDR2 SAAADI. This CDR3 comprises 15 residues.

This rearrangement joins TRBV5-4 to TRBJ1-5; 10 bases fit TRBD1. V shed 0 bases and J 1 base; nucleotides not matched to a gene: 10. Per the germline V gene, CDR1 is SGHNT and CDR2 is YYREEE (reference sequence). The CDR3 has 19 residues. CDR3 sequence: CASSLDGLGQGRSNQPQHF. The CDR3 region has the DNA TGTGCCAGCAGCTTGGATGGCTTGGGACAGGGGAGAAGCAATCAGCCCCAGCATTTT.

The rearrangement links TRBV6-1 to TRBJ2-7; D unresolved. Germline V gene data show CDR1 as MNHNS and CDR2 as SASEGT. This CDR3 contains 13 residues. V was clipped by 3 bases and J by 7 bases, with 13 bases between them. CDR3 residues: CASSETFNYEQYF. The DNA of the CDR3 is TGTGCCAGCAGTGAGACTTTTAACTATGAGCAGTACTTC.

The CDR3 coding sequence is TGTGCCAGCATTGCAGGGGGGTTAGGAGAGACCCAGTACTTC. It encodes CASIAGGLGETQYF. The rearrangement links TRBV28 to TRBJ2-5; possibly TRBD1 for D (7 bases). Germline V CDR1 and CDR2: MDHEN, SYDVKM. Trimming stripped 7 bases from V and 4 bases from J, with 16 bases between. The CDR3 loop spans 14 amino acids.

The chain is built from TRBV21-1 and TRBJ2-7. TRBV21-1 is described as a pseudogene. The CDR3 extends over 13 amino acids. CDR3 sequence reads: CASSKGPTYEQYF. The CDR3 bases are TGTGCCAGCAGCAAAGGTCCGACCTACGAGCAGTACTTC.

Comments on this clone: The junction does not match germline at one end; this may be a read error. The chain recombines TRBV19 with TRBJ1-3; D gene ambiguous. This CDR3 comprises 12 residues. The germline CDR1 and CDR2 sequences are LNHDA and SQIVND (reference sequence). The DNA of the CDR3 is TGTGCCAGTACTATATCTGGAAACACCATATATTTT. Translating gives CASTISGNTIYF.

This chain links TRBV28 with TRBJ2-3; D is tentatively TRBD1 or TRBD2 (6 bases each). Germline V gives CDR1 MDHEN, CDR2 SYDVKM. Deletions cut 2 bases from V and 0 bases from J, with 12 bases between. The CDR3 has 16 residues. As DNA, the CDR3 is TGTGCCAGCAGTTTACAGGGGACTTCTAGCACAGATACGCAGTATTTT. Translation gives CASSLQGTSSTDTQYF.

The sample holds a few counts of this clone. The V and J genes are TRBV19 and TRBJ1-4; TRBD1 matches 11 bases. V lost 8 bases and J lost 8; bases outside the gene matches: 7. The length of the CDR3 is 14 residues. Germline assignment: CDR1 LNHDA and CDR2 SQIVND (reference sequence). CDR3: CASGPGQGGEKLFF. The DNA for the CDR3 is TGTGCCAGTGGACCGGGACAGGGGGGCGAAAAACTGTTTTTT.

This rearrangement joins TRBV28 to TRBJ1-3, with 9 bases matching TRBD1. This CDR3 is built from 18 residues. J gave up 0 bases and V 5 bases, and 11 bases lay outside the gene matches. Per the germline V gene, CDR1 is MDHEN and CDR2 is SYDVKM. CDR3 protein: CASSPGTGSADSGNTIYF. CDR3 sequence (DNA): TGTGCCAGCAGTCCGGGGACAGGGAGCGCAGACTCTGGAAACACCATATATTTT.

The V and J genes are TRBV27 and TRBJ2-1; a possible D gene is TRBD2 (6 bases). Deletions cut 3 bases from V and 6 bases from J, with 18 bases between. This CDR3 has 16 residues. Germline values: CDR1 MNHEY, CDR2 SMNVEV (reference sequence). This CDR3 reads CASSFKIGTAFNEQFF. The CDR3 coding sequence is TGTGCCAGCAGTTTTAAGATCGGGACTGCCTTCAATGAGCAGTTCTTC.

The chain carries TRBV5-4 and TRBJ1-1, with a possible D match to TRBD1 (5 bases). The CDR3 spans 14 residues. Between the trimmed V and J ends, which lost 9 bases and 1 base, there was a span of 16 bases. The germline gives CDR1 SGHNT, CDR2 YYREEE (reference sequence). The CDR3 sequence is CATRGELENTEAFF. The CDR3 DNA sequence: TGTGCCACCCGAGGGGAGTTAGAGAACACTGAAGCTTTCTTT.